Each of the 23 T cell receptor beta chains below was sequenced from the same sample in a study of blood T cell repertoires in COVID-19. TCRdb's table, derived via immunoSEQ multiplex PCR, lists solely in-frame clones and lacks some. Of about 200,000 clones in the sample, more than 65% were seen once. Sequencing was done on a sample of PBMCs or T cells enriched from blood (not recorded which). Receptors originate from a woman between 50 and 59 years old with acute COVID-19.

V and J are TRBV6-2 or TRBV6-3 and TRBJ2-3; tentatively, D is TRBD2 (6 bases). Trimming took off 5 bases at V and 1 base at J, with 16 bases between the two ends. Germline loops: CDR1 MNHEY, CDR2 SVGEGT. There are 16 residues in the CDR3. CDR3 sequence (DNA): TGTGCCAGCAGTATACTTAGCGGATCCCGCACAGATACGCAGTATTTT. Protein product: CASSILSGSRTDTQYF.

The genes are TRBV2 and TRBJ1-3; 7 bases line up with TRBD1. The germline V gene encodes CDR1 SNHLY and CDR2 FYNNEI. Losses at the gene ends were 2 bases for V and 1 base for J; bases not matched to a gene: 5. There are 16 residues in the CDR3. The CDR3 loop is CASSEFGRGSGNTIYF. DNA of the CDR3: TGTGCCAGCAGTGAATTCGGCAGGGGGTCTGGAAACACCATATATTTT. The full variable domain, rest sourced from reference TRBV2 and TRBJ1-3, is EPEVTQTPSHQVTQMGQEVILRCVPISNHLYFYWYRQILGQKVEFLVSFYNNEISEKSEIFDDQFSVERPDGSNFTLKIRSTKLEDSAMYFCASSEFGRGSGNTIYFGEGSWLTVV.

This clone is labeled as medium-sized. The genes are TRBV19 and TRBJ1-1, with D possibly matching TRBD1 (5 bases). Germline assignment: CDR1 LNHDA and CDR2 SQIVND (reference sequence). V lost 9 bases to trimming and J lost 5 bases, with 10 bases between them. This CDR3 is built from 11 residues. As DNA, the CDR3 is TGTGCCAGCGATGGGGCTACTGAAGCTTTCTTT. Encoded protein: CASDGATEAFF.

The V gene is TRBV28, the J gene TRBJ2-7; perhaps TRBD2 as D (6 bases). Deletions cut 5 bases from V and 0 bases from J, with 11 bases between. This CDR3 has 14 residues. Germline V CDR1 and CDR2: MDHEN, SYDVKM. Written as DNA, the CDR3 is TGTGCCAGCAGTCATCTAGCGAACTCCTACGAGCAGTACGTC. Encoded protein: CASSHLANSYEQYV.

The chain's CDR3 is CSVWTVGIHGYTF. Here the CDR3 DNA reads TGCAGCGTTTGGACAGTCGGGATCCATGGCTACACCTTC. The chain uses TRBV29-1 and TRBJ1-2, with D possibly TRBD1 on 6 matching bases. Trimming took 5 bases from V and 6 from J, leaving 16 bases between them. Germline CDR1 is SQVTM and CDR2 is ANQGSEA. This CDR3 is built from 13 residues.

J is TRBJ1-1 and V is TRBV19; D is uncertain. Trimming cost V 3 bases and J 3 bases, with 5 bases left between them. The V gene's germline CDR1 is LNHDA and CDR2 SQIVND (reference sequence). This CDR3 contains 12 residues. CDR3 sequence (DNA): TGTGCCAGTAGTATCAGTCACACTGAAGCTTTCTTT. Residues: CASSISHTEAFF.

This clone was seen only a few times. J is TRBJ1-1 and V is TRBV7-2; D is perhaps TRBD1 (6 bases). Trimming shortened V by 1 base and J by 4 bases, and 13 bases separated the two germline ends. CDR1 SGHTA and CDR2 FQGNSA come from the germline V gene. The CDR3 has 15 amino acids. The CDR3 region is CASSLVWGQATEAFF. In DNA form, the CDR3 reads TGTGCCAGCAGCTTAGTTTGGGGGCAGGCCACTGAAGCTTTCTTT. Full variable domain (rest looked up from reference TRBV7-2 and TRBJ1-1): GAGVSQSPSNKVTEKGKDVELRCDPISGHTALYWYRQSLGQGLEFLIYFQGNSAPDKSGLPSDRFSAERTGGSVSTLTIQRTQQEDSAVYLCASSLVWGQATEAFFGQGTRLTVV.

The chain is built from TRBV7-9 and TRBJ1-4; 7 positions match TRBD1. The CDR3 contains 14 residues. The V gene end was trimmed by 3 bases and the J gene end by 3 bases; junction bases not matched to a gene: 1. Germline V gene data show CDR1 as SEHNR and CDR2 as FQNEAQ (reference sequence). The CDR3 protein is CASSLGQSNEKLFF. The CDR3, as DNA: TGTGCCAGCAGCTTGGGACAGTCTAATGAAAAACTGTTTTTT. Complete variable domain (other parts from reference TRBV7-9 and TRBJ1-4): DTGVSQNPRHKITKRGQNVTFRCDPISEHNRLYWYRQTLGQGPEFLTYFQNEAQLEKSRLLSDRFSAERPKGSFSTLEIQRTEQGDSAMYLCASSLGQSNEKLFFGSGTQLSVL.

The chain links TRBV3-1 (or the pseudogene TRBV3-2) to TRBJ2-3; 12 bases agree with TRBD2. CDR1 is LGHDT and CDR2 is YNNKEL in the germline V gene (reference sequence). The CDR3 sequence is 18 residues long. Trimming at V came to 1 base and at J to 1 base, leaving 6 bases not matched to a gene. The CDR3 reads CASSQGRLAGARTDTQYF. The CDR3 region has the DNA TGTGCCAGCAGCCAAGGTAGACTAGCGGGGGCACGCACAGATACGCAGTATTTT.

The V gene is TRBV7-9, the J gene TRBJ1-5; D may be TRBD1 (6 bases). Trimming cost V 4 bases and J 4 bases, with 11 bases left between them. Germline CDR1 SEHNR, CDR2 FQNEAQ (reference sequence). The length of the CDR3 is 14 residues. Here the CDR3 DNA reads TGTGCCAGCAGCTCGGGACAAAGAAATCAGCCCCAGCATTTT. Protein: CASSSGQRNQPQHF.

This chain connects TRBV19 to TRBJ1-2; 10 bases match TRBD1. The CDR3 totals 13 residues. CDR1 is LNHDA, CDR2 SQIVND, per germline (reference sequence). V shed 5 bases and J 8 bases; nucleotides not matched to a gene: 5. CDR3 DNA sequence: TGTGCCAGTAGTTCCGGGGACAGGGGCGGCTACACCTTC. Its translation is CASSSGDRGGYTF. Supplemented by reference TRBV19 and TRBJ1-2, the full variable domain reads DGGITQSPKYLFRKEGQNVTLSCEQNLNHDAMYWYRQDPGQGLRLIYYSQIVNDFQKGDIAEGYSVSREKKESFPLTVTSAQKNPTAFYLCASSSGDRGGYTFGSGTRLTVV.

The genes are TRBV28 and TRBJ1-5; 8 bases line up with TRBD1. Trimming at V came to 10 bases and at J to 0 bases, leaving 5 bases not matched to a gene. The germline V gene encodes CDR1 MDHEN and CDR2 SYDVKM. The length of the CDR3 is 14 residues. In DNA form, the CDR3 reads TGTGCCATCCAGGGGGCCGGTAGCAATCAGCCCCAGCATTTT. Amino acids: CAIQGAGSNQPQHF. The variable domain in full, completed from reference TRBV28 and TRBJ1-5, reads DVKVTQSSRYLVKRTGEKVFLECVQDMDHENMFWYRQDPGLGLRLIYFSYDVKMKEKGDIPEGYSVSREKKERFSLILESASTNQTSMYLCAIQGAGSNQPQHFGDGTRLSIL.

This clone was seen more than once but under ten times. This sequence joins TRBV7-8 and TRBJ1-3; TRBD1 agrees at 9 bases. V lost 2 bases to trimming and J lost 4 bases; unmatched junction nucleotides: 6. This CDR3 region has 16 residues. Germline loops: CDR1 SGHVS, CDR2 FQNEAQ. The CDR3 spells CASSLKTGGPGNTIYF. CDR3 bases: TGTGCCAGCAGCTTAAAGACAGGGGGTCCCGGAAACACCATATATTTT.

This clone has more than one count but fewer than ten. The chain recombines TRBV7-3 with TRBJ2-1; 9 bases match TRBD1. The CDR3 has 13 residues. Germline CDR1 is SGHTA and CDR2 is FQGTGA. Trimming cost V 5 bases and J 9 bases; bases outside gene matches: 5. The CDR3 sequence is CASSQTGGGEQFF. CDR3 nucleotide sequence: TGTGCCAGCAGCCAAACAGGGGGCGGTGAGCAGTTCTTC. The variable domain in full, completed from reference TRBV7-3 and TRBJ2-1, reads GAGVSQTPSNKVTEKGKYVELRCDPISGHTALYWYRQSLGQGPEFLIYFQGTGAADDSGLPNDRFFAVRPEGSVSTLKIQRTERGDSAVYLCASSQTGGGEQFFGPGTRLTVL.

This chain connects TRBV18 to TRBJ1-5; D perhaps matches TRBD1 (5 bases). Per germline, CDR1 KGHSH and CDR2 LQKENI. With 6 bases removed from V and 0 bases from J, the gap between germline ends came to 9 bases. This CDR3 contains 14 residues. CDR3 sequence reads: CASSVGDSNQPQHF. CDR3 bases: TGTGCCAGCTCCGTAGGGGATAGCAATCAGCCCCAGCATTTT.

The chain recombines TRBV7-8 with TRBJ1-1, with 7 nucleotides matching TRBD1. The CDR3 spans 14 residues. CDR1 SGHVS and CDR2 FQNEAQ come from the germline V gene. After removal of 5 bases from V and 6 bases from J, the junction contained 9 bases not matched to a gene. This chain's CDR3 is CASSAQGNKAEAFF. The CDR3 DNA reads TGTGCCAGCAGCGCACAGGGGAATAAGGCTGAAGCTTTCTTT.

This rearrangement joins TRBV6-5 to TRBJ1-1; D might be TRBD1 (6 bases). The V end lost 0 bases, the J end lost 4 bases, and 12 bases lay between the germline ends. The CDR3 totals 15 residues. Per germline, CDR1 MNHEY and CDR2 SVGAGI. The CDR3 coding sequence is TGTGCCAGCAGTTACTCGACGCGGGGGCCCACTGAAGCTTTCTTT. Translated: CASSYSTRGPTEAFF.

This clone was seen a handful of times. The chain joins TRBV7-8 to TRBJ1-2, with D perhaps TRBD1 (6 bases). CDR3 length: 12 residues. CDR1 SGHVS and CDR2 FQNEAQ come from the germline V gene. Trimming left V 3 bases short and J 7 bases short, with 9 bases between. CDR3 loop: CASSFTGFGYTF. Written as DNA, the CDR3 is TGTGCCAGCAGCTTTACAGGGTTTGGCTACACCTTC.

The V gene is TRBV5-8, the J gene TRBJ1-4, with 7 bases aligning to TRBD1. The junction had 14 bases not matched to a gene; V was cut back by 4 bases and J by 5 bases. CDR3 size: 17 residues. Per germline, CDR1 SGHTS and CDR2 YDEGEE. The DNA of the CDR3 is TGTGCCAGCAGCCAAAGGGGACAGAAGCGATTAAATGAAAAACTGTTTTTT. Translating it yields CASSQRGQKRLNEKLFF.

This clone was seen only a few times. The chain recombines TRBV28 with TRBJ1-5; unclear D gene. The length of the CDR3 is 14 residues. Germline lookup yields CDR1 MDHEN and CDR2 SYDVKM. V was pared by 2 bases and J by 0 bases, with 5 bases between. CDR3 bases: TGTGCCAGCAGTTTACCCTTTAGCAATCAGCCCCAGCATTTT. Residues: CASSLPFSNQPQHF.

The J gene is TRBJ2-5, the V gene TRBV10-3, with TRBD2 identical over 11 bases. The germline V gene encodes CDR1 ENHRY and CDR2 SYGVKD. The V and J ends lost 0 bases and 4 bases, in that order; junction bases with no gene match: 4. The CDR3 totals 16 residues. In DNA, the CDR3 is TGTGCCATCAGTGAGTCAGCTAGCGGGGGGTCAGAGACCCAGTACTTC. Its protein product is CAISESASGGSETQYF.

This sequence joins TRBV7-8 and TRBJ1-4; D is unresolved. Germline V gene sequence: CDR1 SGHVS, CDR2 FQNEAQ. The length of the CDR3 is 16 residues. V dropped 2 bases and J dropped 0 bases, with 10 bases sitting between them. The CDR3 DNA follows: TGTGCCAGCAGCTTATTCTCGCAGGCAACTAATGAAAAACTGTTTTTT. Translating it yields CASSLFSQATNEKLFF.

This clone was recorded only once. The chain combines TRBV7-2 with TRBJ1-2, with 9 bases identical to TRBD1. The CDR3 contains 15 residues. The V and J ends lost 1 base and 4 bases, in that order; junction bases with no gene match: 4. Germline V gives CDR1 SGHTA, CDR2 FQGNSA. The CDR3: CASSLVDRGGYGYTF. The CDR3 region has the DNA TGTGCCAGCAGCTTAGTCGACAGGGGGGGCTATGGCTACACCTTC.